The clone carrying this T cell receptor (beta chain) showed up just a few times. Its specificity is not known. Germline lookup yields CDR1 MDHEN and CDR2 SYDVKM. With 3 bases removed from V and 5 bases from J, the gap between germline ends came to 14 bases. CDR3 length: 14 residues. Noted time point: patch test 1, 2 weeks after DPC sensitization. Treatment reported: therapeutic diphenylcyclopropenone sensitization with weekly scalp DPC. How the authors handled the data: Sample-level TCR yields exhibited a median of around 93,000, with a range of about 23,224 to 700,000. MiXCR, applied by TCRdb to the RACE reads, yields one record per CDR3 protein. TCRdb's processing, not the authors' own work, is the source of the V and J calls. This table has over 65,000 distinct CDR3 sequences, roughly 10% appearing once. The record originates from a study of human T cells and chemical hapten exposure. Study findings and constraints: TCRs at high frequency, those above 1 in 1000, did not change with DPC sensitization. Counts of expanded TCRs (at PT1) showed a positive correlation with patch test score.

The sequence was collected from a woman aged 50 to 60 with alopecia areata. Some clones in this sample may be carry-over from other donors' samples. This specimen consisted of whole blood, obtained in connection with sensitization to the hapten diphenylcyclopropenone (DPC). The rearrangement links TRBV28 to TRBJ2-7; D is undetermined. For the CDR3, the DNA is TGTGCCAGCAGTTTTAATGCAGTCCCGGACGAGCAGTACTTC. The encoded protein is CASSFNAVPDEQYF.